This T cell receptor (beta chain) was documented in a study of T cells in Graves' hyperthyroidism and ophthalmopathy. The CDR3 spans 14 residues. The V end was cut by 9 bases, the J end by 7 bases, with 19 bases between. This clonotype has ten or more counts. TCR beta CDR3 regions were amplified from RNA transcripts. First-round RT-PCR targeting the TCR CDR3 was performed with the HTBI primer set. One entry per CDR3 protein, called by TCRdb with MiXCR from the multiplex PCR reads. The sample has over 300,000 distinct CDR3 sequences, roughly an eighth seen once; the top ten hold around 32%. Active moderate-to-severe ophthalmopathy, Clinical Activity Score at least 3, NOSPECS at least 4, under 3 months' duration.

This clonotype originated in a woman in her forties with Graves' ophthalmopathy. The sample taken for sequencing was blood. The chain uses TRBV12-3 or TRBV12-4 and TRBJ2-1, with a possible D match to TRBD1 (5 bases). In nucleotides, the CDR3 is TGTGCCAGTTCAACCGGCCCAGGGAATAATGAGCAGTTCTTC. It codes for CASSTGPGNNEQFF.